This TCR beta chain originates from a study of blood T cell repertoires in COVID-19. Study-level information: From T cells, B-cell-depleted T cells, or PBMCs came the material, which was cDNA or gDNA.

This clone has only one observation. Repertoires were generated with immunoSEQ multiplex PCR, while TCRdb's copy carries only in-frame clones and drops some. The sample has some 31,000 clones, 85% to 90% seen once; the top ten hold about 13%. CDR3 length: 14 amino acids. V was clipped by 5 bases and J by 4 bases, with 14 bases between them. Germline assignment: CDR1 SGHTA and CDR2 FQGNSA. The chain joins TRBV7-2 to TRBJ1-2; tentatively, D is TRBD1 (5 bases). The sequencing sample was made of peripheral blood. The TCR comes from a man aged 65-85 years with active COVID-19. CDR3 DNA: TGTGCCAGCAGCCCGGAGGGGACGGTCTATGGCTACACCTTC. It specifies CASSPEGTVYGYTF.